The 10 T cell receptor beta chains below all came from one sample that was sequenced in a study of CD8+CD57+ T cells in acquired aplastic anemia. Genomic DNA templated the TCR beta VDJ and CDR3 profiling. TCRdb itself ran the reads through MiXCR, one entry per CDR3 protein. The sample carries some 180,000 distinct CDR3 sequences, under 55% recorded once. Sequencing was carried out using sorted CD4+, CD8+, or CD8+CD57+ T cells (not recorded which) from PBMCs. The receptors were gathered from a human donor in good health.

The gene calls are TRBV10-2 and TRBJ2-2; a weak D match, TRBD1 (5 bases). From germline, CDR1 is WSHSY and CDR2 SAAADI. The CDR3 is made up of 18 amino acids. Trimming pared 6 bases from V and 0 bases from J, leaving 20 bases between. The CDR3 region is CASRKGPQGCANTGELFF. The DNA of the CDR3 is TGCGCCAGCAGAAAGGGTCCCCAGGGCTGTGCGAACACCGGGGAGCTGTTTTTT.

The chain links TRBV12-3 or TRBV12-4 to TRBJ2-7; no clear D. This CDR3 region has 13 residues. Trimming took off 1 base at V and 3 bases at J, with 7 bases between the two ends. The CDR3 loop reads CASSLGHNYEQYF. The CDR3 DNA reads as TGTGCCAGCAGTTTAGGACATAACTACGAGCAGTACTTC.

There are many counts of this clonotype. The CDR3 DNA sequence: TGTGCCAGCAGCCAACAGGTGGCGGGAACCACAGATACGCAGTATTTT. This translates into CASSQQVAGTTDTQYF. The genes are TRBV4-2 and TRBJ2-3; TRBD2 might be the D (6 bases). Germline CDR1 and CDR2: LGHNA and YNFKEQ. Trimming left V 2 bases short and J 2 bases short, with 14 bases between. This CDR3 region has 16 residues.

The rearrangement joins TRBV7-9 to TRBJ2-5; weak D call: TRBD1 (5 bases). The length of the CDR3 is 14 residues. Trimming took off 7 bases at V and 2 bases at J, with 14 bases between the two ends. In germline, CDR1 is SEHNR, CDR2 FQNEAQ (reference sequence). The CDR3 DNA sequence: TGTGCCAGCACGTCAGGGTCCTTACAAGAGACCCAGTACTTC. Translated, it gives CASTSGSLQETQYF.

This clonotype occurred a few times. The rearrangement joins TRBV5-5 to TRBJ2-2; unclear D gene. Trimming cost V 1 base and J 4 bases, with 8 bases left between them. Germline CDR1 reads SGHKS; CDR2 reads YYEKEE (reference sequence). The CDR3 length is 14 residues. The CDR3 coding sequence is TGTGCCAGCAGCTTGAAGTATTTCACCGGGGAGCTGTTTTTT. Translation: CASSLKYFTGELFF.

In this sample, this clonotype turned up many times. The genes are TRBV9 and TRBJ1-1; unclear D gene. The V end was cut by 3 bases, the J end by 2 bases, with 5 bases between. The CDR3 contains 12 residues. The germline gives CDR1 SGDLS, CDR2 YYNGEE. In DNA, the CDR3 is TGTGCCAGCAGCGCTATTAACACTGAAGCTTTCTTT. Amino acid sequence: CASSAINTEAFF.

This clonotype was detected many times. This CDR3 is CASSGGLATSYEQYF. The CDR3 bases are TGTGCCAGCAGCGGGGGCCTAGCGACCTCCTACGAGCAGTACTTC. J is TRBJ2-7 and V is TRBV9; TRBD2 might be the D (6 bases). Per the germline V gene, CDR1 is SGDLS and CDR2 is YYNGEE. V was trimmed by 3 bases and J by 0 bases, leaving 13 bases between them. The CDR3 has 15 amino acids.

This clonotype was seen a few times. The chain couples TRBV27 to TRBJ1-2; 8 bases match TRBD1. V gave up 8 bases and J gave up 6 bases; unmatched junction bases: 11. Germline CDR1 reads MNHEY; CDR2 reads SMNVEV (reference sequence). The CDR3 is 14 amino acids. CDR3 protein: CASSRQGANDGYTF. The CDR3 nucleotides read TGTGCCAGCTCGCGGCAGGGGGCAAATGATGGCTACACCTTC.

In this sample, this clonotype turned up once. A junction boundary mismatches the germline segment, possibly from a read error. The chain combines TRBV11-2 with TRBJ2-1; D perhaps matches TRBD1 (6 bases). CDR3 size: 15 residues. Germline CDR1 is SGHAT and CDR2 is FQNNGV. CDR3 DNA sequence: TGCGCCAGCAGCTTAGTTCCGGGACAAACAAGTGAGCAGTTCTTC. Protein product: CASSLVPGQTSEQFF.

Comments on this clonotype: The junction does not match germline at one end; this may be a read error. This chain links TRBV10-3 with TRBJ1-2, with D maybe TRBD1 (5 bases). Germline-derived CDR1 and CDR2 are ENHRY and SYGVKD. The CDR3 length is 15 residues. The CDR3 loop reads CASSGRGGANYGYTF. CDR3 bases: TGTGCCAGCAGTGGCCGGGGCGGAGCTAACTATGGCTACACCTTC.